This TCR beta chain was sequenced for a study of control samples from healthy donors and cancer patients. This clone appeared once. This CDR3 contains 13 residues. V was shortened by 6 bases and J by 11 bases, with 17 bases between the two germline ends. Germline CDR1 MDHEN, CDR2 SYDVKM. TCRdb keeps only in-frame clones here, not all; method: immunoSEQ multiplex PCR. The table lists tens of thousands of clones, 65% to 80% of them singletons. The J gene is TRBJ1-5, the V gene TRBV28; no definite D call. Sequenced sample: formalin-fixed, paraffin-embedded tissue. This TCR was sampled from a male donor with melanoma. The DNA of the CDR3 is TGTGCCAGCAGGCCCCCGGGGATCCAGTCCCAGCATTTT. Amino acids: CASRPPGIQSQHF.